This TCR beta chain originates from a study of blood T cell repertoires in COVID-19. Across the whole study: Acute-phase and convalescent COVID-19 samples originated in the United States, Italy and Spain.

In the original processing: Estimation of nucleated cell counts was performed using reference gene primer amplification. Using immunoSEQ multiplex PCR, the repertoire was profiled, and TCRdb retains in-frame clones only, with some absent. V, J and clone size were drawn from that table, and D and trimming were deduced from the DNA. The data show roughly 68,000 clones, 88% seen once. With 8 bases clipped from V and 3 bases from J, the junction kept 6 bases outside the gene matches. The CDR3 runs to 13 residues. Germline V gene lookup returns CDR1 SNHLY and CDR2 FYNNEI. Sequenced material: peripheral blood. This receptor was taken from a woman in her sixties or seventies with COVID-19, enrolled during active disease. The chain uses TRBV2 and TRBJ2-7; 8 nucleotides agree with TRBD1. Written as DNA, the CDR3 is TGTGCCAGCCACCGGGACAGGTTCTACGAGCAGTACTTC. Translating gives CASHRDRFYEQYF. The full variable domain, its missing parts supplied by reference TRBV2 and TRBJ2-7, is EPEVTQTPSHQVTQMGQEVILRCVPISNHLYFYWYRQILGQKVEFLVSFYNNEISEKSEIFDDQFSVERPDGSNFTLKIRSTKLEDSAMYFCASHRDRFYEQYFGPGTRLTVT.